The entry that follows covers one TCR beta chain sequence. Its antigen is currently unknown. The data derive from a study of shared clonotypes between healthy human individuals. Overall study: For every donor, three CD4 naive, three CD4 memory, two CD8 naive and one CD8 memory plates were used.

The CDR3 runs to 13 residues. Germline lookup yields CDR1 MDHEN and CDR2 SYDVKM. V was trimmed by 2 bases and J by 5 bases, leaving 10 bases between them. General study results and limits: Clonotypes not shared had lower generation probabilities than those common to all four donors. Sampling involved blood alone; tissue repertoires likely differ.

At a deep level, the assay was run. The table came from immunoSEQ multiplex PCR; TCRdb's copy has only in-frame clones and leaves some out. The sample carries about 2.4 million clones, more than 90% recorded once. The sample taken for sequencing was naive CD4+ T cells sorted from blood. Specified subset: CD45RA+ positively selected. The sequence was obtained from a man aged 18 to 35 in good health. This chain connects TRBV28 to TRBJ2-7; D call uncertain. CDR3 sequence (DNA): TGTGCCAGCAGTTTACCCAGGTCCAACGAGCAGTACTTC. Translating gives CASSLPRSNEQYF.